The clone carrying this TCR beta chain was seen just once. The data were obtained in a study of blood T cell repertoires in COVID-19. Across the whole study: The United States, Italy and Spain were the sources of the acute and convalescent COVID-19 samples. PBMCs, B-cell-depleted T cells, or T cells provided the cDNA or gDNA that made up the material.

Authors' data handling: Reference gene primer amplification in the assay estimated nucleated cell counts. Clones were read by immunoSEQ multiplex PCR, and TCRdb kept only the in-frame ones, dropping some. The DNA gave D and trimming, while V, J and clone size come from that table. Among 60,000 to 95,000 clones listed, approximately 79% were seen once. The CDR3 consists of 14 residues. Germline-derived CDR1 and CDR2 are SNHLY and FYNNEI. The V and J ends lost 3 bases and 2 bases respectively, with 10 bases between them. The V gene is TRBV2, the J gene TRBJ1-2, with a possible D match to TRBD1 (5 bases). This clonotype was obtained from a human donor with acute or convalescent COVID-19. The donor label of this sample is uncertain. The sequenced sample consisted of peripheral blood. The CDR3: CASSETEINYGYTF. CDR3 coding DNA: TGTGCCAGCAGTGAGACAGAGATAAACTATGGCTACACCTTC.